This entry lists 32 T cell receptor beta chains sequenced from one sample in a study of blood T cell repertoires in COVID-19. Profiling relied on immunoSEQ multiplex PCR, and the TCRdb table lists in-frame clones only, not all of them. The sample lists 150,000 or so clones, roughly three quarters occurring once. Sequencing used PBMCs or T cells enriched from blood (not recorded which). The source of these receptors is a woman aged 50 to 65 who had recovered from COVID-19.

V usage is TRBV2 and J usage is TRBJ2-1; 8 bases align to TRBD2. CDR1 is SNHLY, CDR2 FYNNEI, per germline. The CDR3 runs to 22 residues. The V segment lost 3 bases and the J segment 0 bases; nucleotides outside the gene matches: 22. The CDR3 loop reads CASSDWRSGWSGGLSSYNEQFF. The CDR3 nucleotides are TGTGCCAGCAGTGATTGGAGGAGCGGGTGGAGCGGGGGCCTCAGCTCCTACAATGAGCAGTTCTTC.

The rearrangement links TRBV28 to TRBJ2-3, with D possibly being TRBD2 (6 bases). Trimming left V 8 bases short and J 0 bases short, with 15 bases between. Germline-derived CDR1 and CDR2 are MDHEN and SYDVKM. This CDR3 region has 15 residues. The CDR3 here is CASGIRGLSTDTQYF. The CDR3 DNA sequence: TGTGCCAGCGGAATCCGGGGACTTAGCACAGATACGCAGTATTTT.

This clone appeared a few times. The sample contains more than one DNA sequence encoding this CDR3. This chain links TRBV28 with TRBJ2-7, with D hard to call. CDR3 length: 12 residues. V dropped 3 bases and J dropped 3 bases, with 6 bases sitting between them. Germline V gene data show CDR1 as MDHEN and CDR2 as SYDVKM. In DNA form, the CDR3 reads TGTGCCAGCAGTTTTCAGAACTACGAGCAGTACTTC. Its translation: CASSFQNYEQYF.

This sequence joins TRBV14 and TRBJ1-1; 8 bases agree with TRBD1. The CDR3 spans 13 residues. V lost 1 base to trimming and J lost 9 bases; unmatched junction nucleotides: 4. The germline V gene has CDR1 SGHDN and CDR2 FVKESK. CDR3 residues: CASSQVTGAKAFF. The CDR3 DNA is TGTGCCAGCAGCCAAGTGACAGGGGCTAAAGCTTTCTTT.

Here the CDR3 DNA reads TGTGCCAGCAGCTCCGACAGGGGTAACTATGGCTACACCTTC. Its translation is CASSSDRGNYGYTF. The chain employs TRBV7-8 and TRBJ1-2, with 8 bases aligning to TRBD1. CDR1 is SGHVS and CDR2 is FQNEAQ in the germline V gene. J gave up 1 base and V 4 bases, and 2 bases lay outside the gene matches. This CDR3 contains 14 residues.

This chain connects TRBV24-1 to TRBJ2-1; 11 bases are shared with TRBD2. Germline values: CDR1 KGHDR, CDR2 SFDVKD. The CDR3 contains 17 residues. V lost 5 bases to trimming and J lost 0 bases; unmatched junction nucleotides: 5. The CDR3 loop is CATSGLTSGNSYNEQFF. CDR3 nucleotide sequence: TGTGCCACCAGTGGCCTGACTAGCGGGAACTCCTACAATGAGCAGTTCTTC.

The CDR3 sequence is CASSYQGSYEQYV. In DNA form, the CDR3 reads TGCGCCAGCAGCTACCAGGGTTCCTACGAGCAGTACGTC. The chain joins TRBV5-1 to TRBJ2-7; maybe TRBD1 (5 bases). The CDR3 loop spans 13 amino acids. Germline CDR1 reads SGHRS; CDR2 reads YFSETQ. Trimming took off 3 bases at V and 1 base at J, with 8 bases between the two ends.

This clone has only one observation. The chain has TRBV5-1 and TRBJ2-7; 7 nucleotides line up with TRBD1. CDR3 length equals 14 residues. The trim removed 3 bases at V and 4 bases at J, leaving 7 bases unmatched. Germline V CDR1 and CDR2: SGHRS, YFSETQ. The CDR3 region has the DNA TGCGCCAGCAGCTATCAGGGACAGTCTTACGAGCAGTACTTC. Translation: CASSYQGQSYEQYF.

The chain carries TRBV27 and TRBJ1-1; TRBD1 matches 8 bases. Per germline, CDR1 MNHEY and CDR2 SMNVEV (reference sequence). V lost 6 bases and J lost 5; bases outside the gene matches: 20. This CDR3 has 18 amino acids. This CDR3 reads CASRPDTWRGDRYTEAFF. The CDR3 nucleotides read TGTGCCAGCAGACCTGATACGTGGCGTGGGGACAGGTATACTGAAGCTTTCTTT.

Only one count was recorded for this clone. The V call is TRBV28, the J call TRBJ2-7, with 9 bases fitting TRBD1. This CDR3 is built from 14 residues. In germline, CDR1 is MDHEN, CDR2 SYDVKM. The ends lost 2 bases at V and 1 base at J; junction bases unmatched: 0. CDR3 DNA sequence: TGTGCCAGCAGTTTAGGACAGGGGTCCTACGAGCAGTACTTC. Translated, it gives CASSLGQGSYEQYF. Variable domain in full (rest from reference TRBV28 and TRBJ2-7): DVKVTQSSRYLVKRTGEKVFLECVQDMDHENMFWYRQDPGLGLRLIYFSYDVKMKEKGDIPEGYSVSREKKERFSLILESASTNQTSMYLCASSLGQGSYEQYFGPGTRLTVT.

The J gene is TRBJ2-7, the V gene TRBV7-8; D might be TRBD2 (6 bases). Germline values: CDR1 SGHVS, CDR2 FQNEAQ. The length of the CDR3 is 14 residues. Trimming shortened V by 1 base and J by 2 bases, and 9 bases separated the two germline ends. The CDR3 loop is CASSLEGGPYEQYV. Written as DNA, the CDR3 is TGTGCCAGCAGCTTAGAGGGAGGACCCTACGAGCAGTACGTC.

The chain carries TRBV11-2 and TRBJ1-1; D is uncertain. This CDR3 has 12 residues. CDR1 and CDR2 from the germline V gene are SGHAT and FQNNGV. Trimming took off 5 bases at V and 10 bases at J, with 14 bases between the two ends. The chain's CDR3 is CASSLSGVIAFF. For the CDR3, the DNA is TGTGCCAGCAGCCTCTCTGGAGTCATAGCTTTCTTT.

The sample holds many counts of this clone. The gene calls are TRBV7-8 and TRBJ1-5, with 7 bases identical to TRBD1. V gave up 0 bases and J gave up 1 base; unmatched junction bases: 12. CDR3 length: 19 residues. The germline V gene has CDR1 SGHVS and CDR2 FQNEAQ. The CDR3 DNA reads as TGTGCCAGCAGCTTAGCCGGACTCAGGGGACAGAGAAGCAATCAGCCCCAGCATTTT. Translating it yields CASSLAGLRGQRSNQPQHF.

The rearrangement joins TRBV3-1 (or the pseudogene TRBV3-2) to TRBJ1-5; D is undetermined. Germline V gene data show CDR1 as LGHDT and CDR2 as YNNKEL (reference sequence). The CDR3 length is 15 residues. V lost 0 bases and J 0 bases, leaving 6 bases between the germline ends. This CDR3 reads CASSQEFSSNQPQHF. CDR3 nucleotides: TGTGCCAGCAGCCAAGAGTTTAGTAGCAATCAGCCCCAGCATTTT.

This clone was counted ten times or more. This chain links TRBV7-2 with TRBJ2-7; 10 bases are a match to TRBD2. There are 15 residues in the CDR3. Losses at the gene ends were 0 bases for V and 4 bases for J; bases not matched to a gene: 3. Germline-derived CDR1 and CDR2 are SGHTA and FQGNSA. Here the CDR3 reads CASSLASGGTYEQYF. The CDR3 bases are TGTGCCAGCAGCTTAGCTAGCGGGGGGACTTACGAGCAGTACTTC.

This chain connects TRBV7-9 to TRBJ2-2, with TRBD2 identical over 13 bases. Trimming took 5 bases from V and 3 from J; bases not matched to a gene: 6. CDR1 and CDR2 (germline): SEHNR, FQNEAQ (reference sequence). CDR3 length: 17 residues. CDR3 protein: CASSPWTSGGYTGELFF. Written as DNA, the CDR3 is TGTGCCAGCAGCCCCTGGACTAGCGGGGGTTACACCGGGGAGCTGTTTTTT.

For the CDR3, the DNA is TGCAGCGCCTCGGACATCTATGGCTACACCTTC. The encoded protein is CSASDIYGYTF. The J gene is TRBJ1-2, the V gene TRBV29-1; possible D gene TRBD1, 5 bases. The V end was cut by 7 bases, the J end by 4 bases, with 10 bases between. CDR3 length: 11 amino acids. CDR1 and CDR2 (germline): SQVTM, ANQGSEA.

This clone was seen only once. The chain links TRBV13 to TRBJ2-3; D might be TRBD1 (6 bases). Trimming stripped 0 bases from V and 4 bases from J, with 8 bases between. The CDR3 has 14 residues. CDR1 and CDR2 from the germline V gene are PRHDT and FYEKMQ (reference sequence). CDR3 sequence reads: CASSLGAGADTQYF. CDR3 nucleotide sequence: TGTGCCAGCAGCTTAGGGGCAGGGGCAGATACGCAGTATTTT.

CDR3 bases: TGTGCCAGCAGCCCCGACCAGGGAATGGATGAAAAACTGTTTTTT. This encodes CASSPDQGMDEKLFF. The chain recombines TRBV5-4 with TRBJ1-4; possible D gene TRBD1, 5 bases. CDR1 and CDR2 (germline): SGHNT, YYREEE (reference sequence). The CDR3 extends over 15 amino acids. V shed 4 bases and J shed 6 bases, with 16 bases lying between them. Combining the CDR3 with reference TRBV5-4 and TRBJ1-4 gives the whole variable domain ETGVTQSPTHLIKTRGQQVTLRCSSQSGHNTVSWYQQALGQGPQFIFQYYREEENGRGNFPPRFSGLQFPNYSSELNVNALELDDSALYLCASSPDQGMDEKLFFGSGTQLSVL.

The chain joins TRBV7-9 to TRBJ2-1; 10 bases fit TRBD2. Germline CDR1 and CDR2: SEHNR and FQNEAQ (reference sequence). V trimming: 5 bases; J trimming: 7 bases; junction bases outside the gene matches: 11. CDR3 length equals 16 residues. The CDR3 spells CASSPQKRGGTNEQFF. CDR3 DNA: TGTGCCAGCAGCCCACAGAAGCGGGGGGGCACGAATGAGCAGTTCTTC.

The chain has TRBV29-1 and TRBJ1-2, with D uncertain. Germline values: CDR1 SQVTM, CDR2 ANQGSEA. The CDR3 consists of 13 residues. Trimming took 0 bases from V and 8 from J, leaving 13 bases between them. The CDR3 sequence is CSVEDPRRRGYTF. CDR3 DNA sequence: TGCAGCGTTGAAGACCCACGACGGCGGGGCTACACCTTC.

V and J are TRBV5-8 and TRBJ2-5; weak D call: TRBD2 (5 bases). Trimming pared 0 bases from V and 3 bases from J, leaving 6 bases between. The germline V gene has CDR1 SGHTS and CDR2 YDEGEE. This CDR3 spans 13 amino acids. This CDR3 is CASSLGGEETQYF. As DNA, the CDR3 is TGTGCCAGCAGCTTGGGGGGAGAAGAGACCCAGTACTTC.

The V and J genes are TRBV28 and TRBJ1-2; D gene uncertain. Trimming pared 2 bases from V and 5 bases from J, leaving 9 bases between. The CDR3 is 13 residues long. Germline V gene lookup returns CDR1 MDHEN and CDR2 SYDVKM. CDR3 nucleotides: TGTGCCAGCAGTTTAGGGCAGAATTATGGCTACACCTTC. Its protein is CASSLGQNYGYTF.

This clone has only a few counts. The gene calls are TRBV29-1 and TRBJ1-6; the D is unclear. The V end was cut by 4 bases, the J end by 5 bases, with 6 bases between. The CDR3 runs to 12 residues. Germline CDR1 and CDR2: SQVTM and ANQGSEA. The CDR3 DNA follows: TGCAGCGTTGGTCAGGATAATTCACCCCTCCACTTT. Its protein is CSVGQDNSPLHF. The whole variable domain, filled in from reference TRBV29-1 and TRBJ1-6, reads SAVISQKPSRDICQRGTSLTIQCQVDSQVTMMFWYRQQPGQSLTLIATANQGSEATYESGFVIDKFPISRPNLTFSTLTVSNMSPEDSSIYLCSVGQDNSPLHFGNGTRLTVT.

This clone was seen more than once but under ten times. The chain carries TRBV7-2 and TRBJ1-2; TRBD1 matches at 10 bases. CDR1 and CDR2 (germline): SGHTA, FQGNSA. With V trimmed by 5 bases and J by 6 bases, 9 bases remained unmatched. The CDR3 totals 15 residues. CDR3 loop: CASSASPGQGNGYTF. As DNA, the CDR3 is TGTGCCAGCAGCGCATCCCCGGGACAGGGGAATGGCTACACCTTC. The full variable domain, rest sourced from reference TRBV7-2 and TRBJ1-2, is GAGVSQSPSNKVTEKGKDVELRCDPISGHTALYWYRQSLGQGLEFLIYFQGNSAPDKSGLPSDRFSAERTGGSVSTLTIQRTQQEDSAVYLCASSASPGQGNGYTFGSGTRLTVV.

This chain links TRBV5-1 with TRBJ2-1; 7 nucleotides line up with TRBD1. Germline V gives CDR1 SGHRS, CDR2 YFSETQ. The V segment lost 3 bases and the J segment 10 bases; nucleotides outside the gene matches: 4. The CDR3 totals 12 residues. In nucleotides, the CDR3 is TGCGCCAGCAGCTCACAGGGGTTGGAGCAGTTCTTC. This sequence encodes CASSSQGLEQFF.

This clone has just one count. This sequence joins TRBV9 and TRBJ2-1; tentative D call: TRBD1 (6 bases). CDR1 is SGDLS, CDR2 YYNGEE, per germline. Between the trimmed V and J ends, which lost 4 bases and 7 bases, there was a span of 27 bases. CDR3 length: 18 residues. The CDR3 sequence: CASSLLPPGTILTNEQFF. The CDR3 DNA reads as TGTGCCAGCAGCCTTCTCCCCCCCGGGACAATCCTTACAAATGAGCAGTTCTTC.

This clone appeared a single time. The chain links TRBV7-6 to TRBJ2-5, with TRBD1 identical over 7 bases. V lost 5 bases and J lost 1; bases outside the gene matches: 7. The CDR3 is 15 residues long. Germline V gene sequence: CDR1 SGHVS, CDR2 FNYEAQ. The CDR3 protein is CASSPRTGLQETQYF. The CDR3 DNA sequence: TGTGCCAGCAGCCCACGGACAGGCCTCCAAGAGACCCAGTACTTC.

The chain is built from TRBV27 and TRBJ1-5, with 12 nucleotides matching TRBD1. This CDR3 contains 20 residues. V shed 0 bases and J 1 base; nucleotides not matched to a gene: 10. Germline lookup yields CDR1 MNHEY and CDR2 SMNVEV (reference sequence). CDR3 residues: CASSLSALGQGAVSNQPQHF. The DNA for the CDR3 is TGTGCCAGCAGTTTATCCGCCCTGGGACAGGGGGCTGTGAGCAATCAGCCCCAGCATTTT.

The chain employs TRBV7-9 and TRBJ2-3; the D gene is possibly TRBD2 (7 bases). Germline-derived CDR1 and CDR2 are SEHNR and FQNEAQ (reference sequence). The CDR3 spans 14 residues. Trimming removed 2 bases at V and 4 bases at J, with 10 bases between. CDR3 protein: CASSLRGGADTQYF. CDR3 coding DNA: TGTGCCAGCAGCTTAAGGGGGGGAGCAGATACGCAGTATTTT.

The chain carries TRBV20-1 and TRBJ1-1; no clear D. V was pared by 3 bases and J by 0 bases, with 11 bases between. There are 14 residues in the CDR3. Germline lookup yields CDR1 DFQATT and CDR2 SNEGSKA (reference sequence). CDR3 residues: CSASQSIMNTEAFF. CDR3 DNA: TGCAGTGCTAGTCAGTCCATCATGAACACTGAAGCTTTCTTT.

This clone has just one count. This chain connects TRBV6-2 or TRBV6-3 to TRBJ2-3; D ambiguous. Germline V CDR1 and CDR2: MNHEY, SVGEGT. V was shortened by 2 bases and J by 0 bases, with 9 bases between the two germline ends. The CDR3 covers 15 residues. The CDR3 loop reads CASSYGAESTDTQYF. DNA of the CDR3: TGTGCCAGCAGTTACGGAGCAGAAAGCACAGATACGCAGTATTTT.